Listed here are 25 T cell receptor beta chains from one sample, sequenced in a study of CD8 T cells in ankylosing spondylitis. Via MiXCR, TCRdb re-called the 5' RACE reads, giving one row per CDR3 protein. The table lists about 110,000 distinct CDR3 sequences, around 24% of them singletons, with 9% to 15% in the top ten. The sequencing input was synovial fluid, either unsorted or a sorted T cell fraction (not recorded which). The receptors shown here come from a male donor with ankylosing spondylitis.

The V gene is TRBV5-4, the J gene TRBJ1-2; possibly TRBD1 for D (5 bases). CDR1 is SGHNT and CDR2 is YYREEE in the germline V gene (reference sequence). Trimming took off 0 bases at V and 8 bases at J, with 11 bases between the two ends. The CDR3 runs to 13 residues. CDR3 protein: CASSLGTREGYTF. Here the CDR3 DNA reads TGTGCCAGCAGCTTGGGGACACGGGAAGGCTACACCTTC.

This clonotype appeared many times. This chain uses TRBV30 with TRBJ1-1, with D tentatively TRBD1 (5 bases). The CDR3 length is 13 residues. V shed 3 bases and J shed 0 bases, with 8 bases lying between them. CDR1 is GTSNPN and CDR2 is SVGIG in the germline V gene (reference sequence). This chain's CDR3 is CAWRKGMNTEAFF. CDR3 in DNA: TGTGCCTGGAGGAAGGGGATGAACACTGAAGCTTTCTTT.

This clonotype was observed a handful of times. This chain links TRBV12-3 or TRBV12-4 with TRBJ2-1; no firm D call. The CDR3 sequence is 12 residues long. V lost 1 base to trimming and J lost 6 bases, with 4 bases between them. The CDR3 sequence is CASSLGPNEQFF. The CDR3 nucleotides read TGTGCCAGCAGTTTAGGACCCAATGAGCAGTTCTTC.

This clonotype was counted ten times or more. The V and J genes are TRBV7-6 and TRBJ2-1; TRBD2 aligns across 8 bases. Germline assignment: CDR1 SGHVS and CDR2 FNYEAQ. V gave up 5 bases and J gave up 5 bases; unmatched junction bases: 8. The CDR3 extends over 15 amino acids. CDR3 residues: CASSVSGRWDNEQFF. CDR3 in DNA: TGTGCCAGCAGCGTAAGCGGGAGATGGGACAATGAGCAGTTCTTC. The entire variable domain, with the rest obtained from reference TRBV7-6 and TRBJ2-1, is as follows: GAGVSQSPRYKVTKRGQDVALRCDPISGHVSLYWYRQALGQGPEFLTYFNYEAQQDKSGLPNDRFSAERPEGSISTLTIQRTEQRDSAMYRCASSVSGRWDNEQFFGPGTRLTVL.

This clonotype occurred many times. V is TRBV2 and J is TRBJ1-4, with TRBD1 matching over 12 bases. Losses at the gene ends were 4 bases for V and 8 bases for J; bases not matched to a gene: 5. CDR1 and CDR2 (germline): SNHLY, FYNNEI. The CDR3 contains 15 residues. This chain's CDR3 is CASSGRDRGREKLFF. The CDR3 region has the DNA TGTGCCAGCAGTGGAAGGGACAGGGGGCGGGAAAAACTGTTTTTT.

This clonotype was seen a few times. The chain links TRBV30 to TRBJ2-4; D ambiguous. There are 12 residues in the CDR3. Germline-derived CDR1 and CDR2 are GTSNPN and SVGIG (reference sequence). V was trimmed by 2 bases and J by 2 bases, leaving 4 bases between them. This CDR3 reads CAWSPTKNIQYF. The CDR3 DNA sequence: TGTGCCTGGAGTCCCACCAAAAACATTCAGTACTTC.

The rearrangement uses TRBV20-1 and TRBJ2-3; D may be TRBD1 or TRBD2 (5 bases each). Trimming stripped 0 bases from V and 1 base from J, with 17 bases between. From germline, CDR1 is DFQATT and CDR2 SNEGSKA (reference sequence). The CDR3 has 17 residues. The CDR3 coding sequence is TGCAGTGCTAGAGATGAGGGGAAGCGGAGTCGCACAGATACGCAGTATTTT. Translating it yields CSARDEGKRSRTDTQYF.

The table lists this clonotype with a few counts. The chain couples TRBV20-1 to TRBJ1-1; TRBD1 agrees at 9 bases. The CDR3 is 14 amino acids. V was clipped by 4 bases and J by 3 bases; unmatched bases: 6. Looked up from germline, CDR1 is DFQATT and CDR2 is SNEGSKA (reference sequence). The CDR3 here is CSANKQGADTEAFF. In DNA form, the CDR3 reads TGCAGTGCTAATAAACAGGGGGCGGACACTGAAGCTTTCTTT.

The chain couples TRBV11-2 to TRBJ2-1; D unresolved. CDR3 length: 12 residues. Trimming removed 0 bases at V and 12 bases at J, with 9 bases between. Germline CDR1 reads SGHAT; CDR2 reads FQNNGV. The CDR3 spells CASSLDGPGQFF. The CDR3 DNA is TGTGCCAGCAGCTTAGACGGTCCGGGGCAGTTCTTC.

This clonotype showed up just a few times. The chain combines TRBV20-1 with TRBJ2-1; TRBD2 is a possible D gene (5 bases). Germline V CDR1 and CDR2: DFQATT, SNEGSKA (reference sequence). V lost 6 bases and J lost 5, with 17 bases in between. There are 14 residues in the CDR3. The CDR3 region is CSASSRVTNNEQFF. The DNA for the CDR3 is TGCAGTGCCTCGTCGCGGGTTACAAACAATGAGCAGTTCTTC.

J is TRBJ1-5 and V is TRBV12-3 or TRBV12-4; D gene uncertain. V was trimmed by 1 base and J by 2 bases, leaving 6 bases between them. The CDR3 totals 14 residues. The CDR3 region is CASSLGAGNQPQHF. The CDR3 DNA follows: TGTGCCAGCAGTTTAGGAGCGGGCAATCAGCCCCAGCATTTT.

The chain couples TRBV7-9 to TRBJ2-1, with D uncertain. The CDR3 extends over 16 amino acids. Trimming took off 5 bases at V and 5 bases at J, with 19 bases between the two ends. CDR1 and CDR2 (germline): SEHNR, FQNEAQ (reference sequence). The CDR3: CASSPGPPIWDNEQFF. DNA of the CDR3: TGTGCCAGCAGCCCCGGCCCCCCCATATGGGACAATGAGCAGTTCTTC.

The chain employs TRBV28 and TRBJ2-5; D remains unclear. Germline CDR1 reads MDHEN; CDR2 reads SYDVKM. The CDR3 is made up of 11 amino acids. V gave up 4 bases and J gave up 5 bases, with 5 bases separating them. CDR3 sequence: CASSSPETQYF. In DNA, the CDR3 is TGTGCCAGCAGTTCCCCGGAGACCCAGTACTTC.

This chain joins TRBV5-1 and TRBJ2-1; 10 positions match TRBD1. Germline assignment: CDR1 SGHRS and CDR2 YFSETQ. V lost 4 bases, J lost 7 bases, and 5 bases stayed unmatched. The CDR3 runs to 14 residues. CDR3 sequence: CASSPGQGWNEQFF. The CDR3 coding sequence is TGCGCCAGCAGCCCGGGACAGGGGTGGAATGAGCAGTTCTTC.

This chain uses TRBV6-6 with TRBJ1-2; D possibly corresponds to TRBD1 (6 bases). With 5 bases removed from V and 2 bases from J, the gap between germline ends came to 9 bases. CDR1 and CDR2 (germline): MNHNY, SVGAGI (reference sequence). The CDR3 totals 13 residues. The CDR3 spells CASSTGQNYGYTF. The CDR3 region has the DNA TGTGCCAGCAGTACCGGACAGAACTATGGCTACACCTTC.

The genes are TRBV19 and TRBJ1-3; unclear D gene. The CDR3 sequence is 13 residues long. The germline V gene has CDR1 LNHDA and CDR2 SQIVND (reference sequence). Trimming removed 11 bases at V and 4 bases at J, with 15 bases between. The CDR3 nucleotides read TGTGCCGGTATCCCTTCGCGGGGAAACACCATATATTTT. This gives the protein CAGIPSRGNTIYF.

This clonotype showed up many times. This chain uses TRBV18 with TRBJ1-2, with D possibly matching TRBD1 (5 bases). Germline V gene sequence: CDR1 KGHSH, CDR2 LQKENI. CDR3 size: 13 residues. V was pared by 4 bases and J by 1 base, with 7 bases between. CDR3 in amino acids: CASSLDSNYGYTF. The CDR3 DNA follows: TGTGCCAGCTCACTAGACAGTAACTATGGCTACACCTTC.

In this sample, this clonotype turned up a few times. The chain links TRBV15 to TRBJ2-5; no definite D call. Trimming left V 0 bases short and J 5 bases short, with 10 bases between. CDR3 size: 14 residues. Germline assignment: CDR1 LNHNV and CDR2 YYDKDF (reference sequence). The DNA of the CDR3 is TGTGCCACCAGCAGAGATTACACTGGTGAGACCCAGTACTTC. It specifies CATSRDYTGETQYF.

The genes are TRBV27 and TRBJ2-3; the match to TRBD2 covers 10 bases. The CDR3 runs 15 residues. Germline values: CDR1 MNHEY, CDR2 SMNVEV (reference sequence). V lost 6 bases, J lost 8 bases, and 11 bases stayed unmatched. The CDR3 nucleotides are TGTGCCAGCAGGCCCGGGACTAGCGCCCTTGGTACGCAGTATTTT. Translated, it gives CASRPGTSALGTQYF.

The chain combines TRBV30 with TRBJ1-2; D is unclear. Germline-derived CDR1 and CDR2 are GTSNPN and SVGIG (reference sequence). With 4 bases removed from V and 3 bases from J, the gap between germline ends came to 9 bases. The CDR3 length is 12 residues. CDR3 sequence (DNA): TGTGCCTGGAAGCGGGGAGACTATGGCTACACCTTC. It is translated as CAWKRGDYGYTF.

This clonotype occurred many times. The genes are TRBV7-2 and TRBJ1-2, with D possibly being TRBD1 (6 bases). Trimming left V 6 bases short and J 7 bases short, with 12 bases between. This CDR3 region has 12 residues. Germline V gives CDR1 SGHTA, CDR2 FQGNSA. This CDR3 reads CASRSDSTGYTF. The CDR3 region has the DNA TGTGCCAGCAGATCGGACAGTACTGGCTACACCTTC.

This clonotype appeared a few times. The rearrangement uses TRBV7-8 and TRBJ2-1, with 14 positions matching TRBD2. In germline, CDR1 is SGHVS, CDR2 FQNEAQ. V gave up 5 bases and J gave up 6 bases; unmatched junction bases: 15. The CDR3 runs 19 residues. CDR3 loop: CASSARTSGRRGVINEQFF. CDR3 nucleotides: TGTGCCAGCAGCGCCCGGACTAGCGGGAGGAGGGGTGTAATCAATGAGCAGTTCTTC.

The chain carries TRBV7-6 and TRBJ2-3; 11 nucleotides agree with TRBD2. CDR3 length equals 16 residues. Trimming at V came to 5 bases and at J to 2 bases, leaving 6 bases not matched to a gene. Germline CDR1 reads SGHVS; CDR2 reads FNYEAQ. For the CDR3, the DNA is TGTGCCAGCAGCAACGGACTAGCGGGTGCCACAGATACGCAGTATTTT. This sequence encodes CASSNGLAGATDTQYF. Variable domain in full (rest from reference TRBV7-6 and TRBJ2-3): GAGVSQSPRYKVTKRGQDVALRCDPISGHVSLYWYRQALGQGPEFLTYFNYEAQQDKSGLPNDRFSAERPEGSISTLTIQRTEQRDSAMYRCASSNGLAGATDTQYFGPGTRLTVL.

About this clonotype itself: Given a much more abundant clone one base away, this may be a read error. The rearrangement joins TRBV11-3 to TRBJ2-1, with D possibly matching TRBD1 (6 bases). CDR1 and CDR2 from the germline V gene are SGHNT and YENEEA. The CDR3 has 17 residues. Deletions cut 5 bases from V and 6 bases from J, with 23 bases between. CDR3: CASSPLGANGKGNEQFF. In DNA, the CDR3 is TGTGCCAGCAGCCCCCTGGGGGCTAACGGGAAGGGCAATGAGCAGTTCTTC.

This clonotype has just a few counts. This chain links TRBV5-1 with TRBJ2-3; 8 bases are shared with TRBD1. The CDR3 has 16 amino acids. Germline V gives CDR1 SGHRS, CDR2 YFSETQ. Germline trimming cut 0 bases from V and 2 bases from J; bases unmatched to any gene: 5. The CDR3 spells CASSLEGQGITDTQYF. In DNA form, the CDR3 reads TGCGCCAGCAGCTTGGAAGGACAGGGAATCACAGATACGCAGTATTTT.